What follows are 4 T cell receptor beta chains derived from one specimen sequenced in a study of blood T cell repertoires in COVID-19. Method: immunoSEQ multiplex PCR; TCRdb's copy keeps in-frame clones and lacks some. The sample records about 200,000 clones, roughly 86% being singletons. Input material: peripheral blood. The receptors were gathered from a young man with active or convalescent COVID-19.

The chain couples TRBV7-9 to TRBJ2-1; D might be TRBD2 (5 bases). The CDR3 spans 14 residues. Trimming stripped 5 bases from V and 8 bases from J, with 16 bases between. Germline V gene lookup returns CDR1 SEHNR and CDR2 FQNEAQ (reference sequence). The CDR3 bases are TGTGCCAGCAGCCTCCAGGACTCGGCCCATGAGCAGTTCTTC. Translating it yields CASSLQDSAHEQFF.

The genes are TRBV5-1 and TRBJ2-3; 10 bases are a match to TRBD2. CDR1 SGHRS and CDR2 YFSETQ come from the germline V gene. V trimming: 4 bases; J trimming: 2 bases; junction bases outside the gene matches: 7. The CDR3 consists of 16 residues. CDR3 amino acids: CASSTERGGFTDTQYF. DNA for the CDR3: TGCGCCAGCAGCACGGAGCGGGGGGGATTCACAGATACGCAGTATTTT.

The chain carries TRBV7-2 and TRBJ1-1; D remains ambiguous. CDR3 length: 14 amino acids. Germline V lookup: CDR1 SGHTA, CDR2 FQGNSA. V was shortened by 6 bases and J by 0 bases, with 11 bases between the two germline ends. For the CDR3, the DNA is TGTGCCAGCAGGTACCGGGATATGAACACTGAAGCTTTCTTT. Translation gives CASRYRDMNTEAFF.

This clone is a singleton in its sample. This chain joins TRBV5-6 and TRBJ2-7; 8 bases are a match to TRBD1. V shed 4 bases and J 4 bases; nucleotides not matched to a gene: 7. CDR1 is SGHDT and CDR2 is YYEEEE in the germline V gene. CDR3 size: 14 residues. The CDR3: CASSPGQGWYEQYF. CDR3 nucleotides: TGTGCCAGCAGCCCCGGACAGGGATGGTACGAGCAGTACTTC.